This T cell receptor (beta chain) originates from a study of shared clonotypes between healthy human individuals. Study-wide points: Clonotypes which were not shared had lower generation probabilities than clonotypes that all four donors shared. On the whole, naive subsets had larger estimated richness than memory subsets had.

From germline, CDR1 is SGHRS and CDR2 YFSETQ. V lost 0 bases, J lost 3 bases, and 4 bases stayed unmatched. This CDR3 has 18 residues. To note about this clone: The target antigen is unknown.

Some clones are missing from TCRdb's copy, which holds only in-frame ones; the method was immunoSEQ multiplex PCR. The sample shows 1.4 million or so clones, 98% of them seen only once. The rearrangement joins TRBV5-1 to TRBJ2-1; 15 bases are shared with TRBD2. This TCR was sampled from a man in his thirties or forties in good health. What was sequenced was naive CD4+ T cells sorted from blood. The subset: CD45RA+ positively selected. The CDR3 nucleotides are TGCGCCAGCAGCTTGGACGGACTAGCGGGAGGGGGCTACAATGAGCAGTTCTTC. It yields the protein CASSLDGLAGGGYNEQFF.